The 18 T cell receptor beta chains below all came from one sample that was sequenced in a study of human thymus T cells. Thymus tissue was removed during corrective cardiac surgery. Profiling relied on immunoSEQ multiplex PCR, and the TCRdb table lists in-frame clones only, not all of them. The sample has roughly 130,000 clones; about 94% are singletons. Sequenced sample: thymus tissue. These receptors all stem from a boy in the first two years of life with a congenital heart defect but otherwise immunologically healthy.

This rearrangement joins TRBV5-6 to TRBJ1-4; 11 bases line up with TRBD1. The germline V gene has CDR1 SGHDT and CDR2 YYEEEE. The CDR3 extends over 15 amino acids. With 0 bases clipped from V and 8 bases from J, the junction kept 3 bases outside the gene matches. CDR3 sequence reads: CASSLAGQGGEKLFF. The CDR3, as DNA: TGTGCCAGCAGCTTGGCGGGACAGGGGGGCGAAAAACTGTTTTTT.

The chain carries TRBV5-1 and TRBJ1-1, with a weak D call TRBD1 (5 bases). Trimming took 4 bases from V and 1 from J, leaving 20 bases between them. This CDR3 spans 17 amino acids. CDR1 SGHRS and CDR2 YFSETQ come from the germline V gene. Written as DNA, the CDR3 is TGCGCCAGCAGCCCTGGGACCCCCTTTTTCGGGAACACTGAAGCTTTCTTT. Its protein is CASSPGTPFFGNTEAFF.

The chain carries TRBV27 and TRBJ2-2; D is possibly TRBD1 (5 bases). V lost 3 bases, J lost 3 bases, and 8 bases lay in between. The CDR3 is made up of 14 amino acids. CDR1 is MNHEY and CDR2 is SMNVEV in the germline V gene (reference sequence). The CDR3 spells CASSFMGHTGELFF. Written as DNA, the CDR3 is TGTGCCAGCAGTTTTATGGGGCACACCGGGGAGCTGTTTTTT.

This clone was seen a single time. J is TRBJ2-5 and V is TRBV6-1; no firm D call. The CDR3 runs 10 residues. V shed 4 bases and J shed 5 bases, with 2 bases lying between them. Germline values: CDR1 MNHNS, CDR2 SASEGT. CDR3 loop: CASSAETQYF. DNA of the CDR3: TGTGCCAGCAGTGCGGAGACCCAGTACTTC.

The V gene is TRBV2, the J gene TRBJ2-1; 9 bases match TRBD1. Germline loops: CDR1 SNHLY, CDR2 FYNNEI. J was trimmed by 1 base and V by 7 bases; bases with no gene match: 17. The CDR3 totals 19 residues. The CDR3 region has the DNA TGTGCCAGCACCCCAGGGGGGGACAGGGCGTCTCATTCCTACAATGAGCAGTTCTTC. Protein sequence: CASTPGGDRASHSYNEQFF.

The chain has TRBV5-6 and TRBJ1-2; TRBD1 is a possible D gene (5 bases). The CDR3 spans 17 residues. Germline-derived CDR1 and CDR2 are SGHDT and YYEEEE. Trimming pared 3 bases from V and 4 bases from J, leaving 22 bases between. The CDR3 DNA reads as TGTGCCAGCAGCTCTAGCCCATTCCGACAGAAGATCTATGGCTACACCTTC. As protein: CASSSSPFRQKIYGYTF. Full variable domain (missing parts from reference TRBV5-6 and TRBJ1-2): DAGVTQSPTHLIKTRGQQVTLRCSPKSGHDTVSWYQQALGQGPQFIFQYYEEEERQRGNFPDRFSGHQFPNYSSELNVNALLLGDSALYLCASSSSPFRQKIYGYTFGSGTRLTVV.

V usage is TRBV5-5 and J usage is TRBJ1-6, with a weak D call TRBD1 (6 bases). Trimming removed 4 bases from V and 9 bases from J, with 17 bases in between. The germline gives CDR1 SGHKS, CDR2 YYEKEE (reference sequence). The CDR3 runs 15 residues. CDR3 DNA: TGTGCCAGCAGCGTCGACAGGACTAAAGGTTCACCCCTCCACTTT. Its translation: CASSVDRTKGSPLHF.

The V and J genes are TRBV7-9 and TRBJ2-6; D possibly corresponds to TRBD2 (6 bases). The CDR3 has 15 amino acids. The V gene lost 5 bases and the J gene lost 4 bases, with 12 bases spanning the gap. Per germline, CDR1 SEHNR and CDR2 FQNEAQ (reference sequence). The CDR3 DNA is TGTGCCAGCAGCCCTCGGGAGTCCGGGGCCAACGTCCTGACTTTC. Protein sequence: CASSPRESGANVLTF.

V and J are TRBV27 and TRBJ1-4, with 7 bases that match TRBD1. The CDR3 has 16 residues. With 3 bases clipped from V and 2 bases from J, the junction kept 6 bases outside the gene matches. Germline CDR1 MNHEY, CDR2 SMNVEV (reference sequence). This chain's CDR3 is CASSLVQGTTNEKLFF. The CDR3 nucleotides are TGTGCCAGCAGTTTGGTACAGGGGACGACTAATGAAAAACTGTTTTTT. The full variable domain, its missing parts supplied by reference TRBV27 and TRBJ1-4, is EAQVTQNPRYLITVTGKKLTVTCSQNMNHEYMSWYRQDPGLGLRQIYYSMNVEVTDKGDVPEGYKVSRKEKRNFPLILESPSPNQTSLYFCASSLVQGTTNEKLFFGSGTQLSVL.

The chain uses TRBV11-3 and TRBJ1-1; tentatively, D is TRBD1 (5 bases). The V end was cut by 4 bases, the J end by 5 bases, with 11 bases between. Looked up from germline, CDR1 is SGHNT and CDR2 is YENEEA. This CDR3 spans 13 amino acids. The CDR3 here is CASSSDRRTEAFF. The CDR3 coding sequence is TGTGCCAGCAGCTCCGACAGAAGGACTGAAGCTTTCTTT.

The J gene is TRBJ2-7, the V gene TRBV23-1; possible D gene TRBD2, 6 bases. TRBV23-1 is noted as an ORF with a role that remains uncertain. The CDR3 sequence is 12 residues long. Here the CDR3 reads CATRDCSYEQYF. The DNA for the CDR3 is TGCGCTACGCGGGATTGCTCCTACGAGCAGTACTTC.

This clone was picked up one time. V gene TRBV10-1 combines with J gene TRBJ2-1; TRBD2 matches 15 bases. This CDR3 is built from 18 residues. CDR1 is WNHNN and CDR2 is SYGVQD in the germline V gene (reference sequence). Trimming removed 3 bases from V and 7 bases from J; junction bases left unmatched: 10. CDR3: CASSDHGLAGGRRNEQFF. CDR3 bases: TGCGCCAGCAGTGATCATGGACTAGCGGGGGGGCGAAGAAATGAGCAGTTCTTC.

The J gene is TRBJ1-2, the V gene TRBV29-1, with D unclear. Germline CDR1 is SQVTM and CDR2 is ANQGSEA. The V gene lost 6 bases and the J gene lost 4 bases, with 24 bases spanning the gap. CDR3 length equals 16 residues. The CDR3: CSVHDPTEQLIYGYTF. The DNA of the CDR3 is TGCAGCGTCCACGACCCAACAGAGCAATTAATCTATGGCTACACCTTC.

This sequence joins TRBV28 and TRBJ1-4; D might be TRBD1 (5 bases). The ends were cut back, 3 bases at V and 7 bases at J, with 18 bases in the middle. CDR3 size: 16 residues. Looked up from germline, CDR1 is MDHEN and CDR2 is SYDVKM. The CDR3 DNA is TGTGCCAGCAGTTTTCCTCTAGGGGAAGCGGGTGAAAAACTGTTTTTT. Amino acid sequence: CASSFPLGEAGEKLFF.

This sequence joins TRBV4-3 and TRBJ2-1; D might be TRBD2 (6 bases). CDR1 LGHNA and CDR2 YSLEER come from the germline V gene. This CDR3 comprises 17 residues. V lost 0 bases to trimming and J lost 0 bases, with 12 bases between them. The chain's CDR3 is CASSQDRLAPSYNEQFF. The CDR3 bases are TGCGCCAGCAGCCAAGACCGTCTAGCGCCCTCCTACAATGAGCAGTTCTTC.

This clone was observed a single time. The V call is TRBV5-6, the J call TRBJ1-5; tentatively, D is TRBD1 (5 bases). Germline loops: CDR1 SGHDT, CDR2 YYEEEE. V dropped 1 base and J dropped 0 bases, with 11 bases sitting between them. This CDR3 is 16 amino acids long. The CDR3 sequence is CASSLIEGFSNQPQHF. As DNA, the CDR3 is TGTGCCAGCAGCTTGATCGAGGGGTTTAGCAATCAGCCCCAGCATTTT.

The V and J genes are TRBV5-1 and TRBJ1-1; TRBD1 is a possible D gene (5 bases). With 4 bases removed from V and 4 bases from J, the gap between germline ends came to 14 bases. The CDR3 consists of 14 residues. The germline V gene has CDR1 SGHRS and CDR2 YFSETQ. CDR3 amino acids: CASSPSGPSTEAFF. The CDR3, as DNA: TGCGCCAGCAGCCCCTCGGGACCGAGCACTGAAGCTTTCTTT.

This clone was detected only once. This rearrangement joins TRBV11-2 to TRBJ2-5; 7 bases fit TRBD2. The CDR3 spans 16 residues. Germline CDR1 SGHAT, CDR2 FQNNGV. Germline trimming cut 1 base from V and 1 base from J; bases unmatched to any gene: 6. The CDR3 nucleotides read TGTGCCAGCAGCTTAGGGGGGACTATTCTCCAAGAGACCCAGTACTTC. Translating gives CASSLGGTILQETQYF.